The present T cell receptor beta chain was sequenced within a study of CD8 T cells in ankylosing spondylitis (dated by TCRdb to the late 2010s). Regarding the study in general: The study set out to find disease-linked TCR variants by profiling T cell receptor beta repertoires in ankylosing spondylitis patients and healthy donors. Peripheral blood samples were taken, and synovial fluid was additionally collected from ankylosing spondylitis patients. The full study cohort was made up of about 25 ankylosing spondylitis patients and 95 to 130 healthy donors.

Sequencing used an Illumina HiSeq 2500. TCR beta libraries were prepared by quantitative 5'-RACE with molecular barcodes. As for the original processing: A new computational method based on a probabilistic model of VDJ rearrangement was used to identify disease-linked TCR variants. TCRdb trimmed public reads at Q25 via fastp, called clones via MiXCR and kept in-frame beta chains. Rows are unified per CDR3 protein, each entry keeping the most common DNA and genes. These V and J calls are TCRdb output, not the study's own analysis. The sample table shows about 450,000 distinct CDR3 sequences, and 25% to 30% are seen once. The ten largest clones add up to 0.85% to 1% of the sample. To note about this clonotype: Which antigen it targets is not known. Per-nucleotide qualities are absent, and no much larger clonotype sits a single base away.

V loses 0 bases, J loses 6 bases, and the germline ends lie 3 bases apart. CDR3 length: 13 amino acids, cysteine to phenylalanine. Only the CDR3 region is kept as DNA, spanning 39 bases read in frame from base 1. CDR1 is given as LNHNV and CDR2 as YYDKDF, both from the germline V gene (reference sequence). What the research found in general, with its limitations: The disease-linked clones showed a CD8+ phenotype and occurred at relatively low frequencies in peripheral blood. Some TCR beta motif variants had previously been reported in synovial fluid and blood of reactive arthritis patients, which suggested common disease-initiation mechanisms. Significant enrichment of the disease-linked clones was reported in matched synovial fluid samples from ankylosing spondylitis patients. Blood from ankylosing spondylitis patients appeared to be characterized by a TCR beta motif composed of about 8 highly homologous amino acid variants.

The TCR was taken from a male donor with ankylosing spondylitis. The sequencing sample was made of blood, either unsorted or a sorted T cell fraction (not recorded which). The chain links TRBV15 with TRBJ1-6, with the D segment identity uncertain. This receptor has the CDR3 CATSRDPNSPLHF. DNA sequence: TGTGCCACCAGCAGAGATCCTAATTCACCCCTCCACTTT.